These T cell receptor beta chains were read from a single sample in a study of tumor-infiltrating lymphocytes in oesophageal squamous cell carcinoma. Via MiXCR, TCRdb re-called the PCR reads, giving one row per CDR3 protein. The sample has fewer than 15,000 distinct CDR3 sequences, roughly half seen once. The sample comprised blood. Receptors were obtained from a female donor with esophageal squamous cell carcinoma. Both conserved end residues are part of each CDR3.

len: 15; j_gene: TRBJ2-6; v_gene: TRBV10-3; CDR3aa: CAILGTGTGANVLTF
len: 16; j_gene: TRBJ2-1; v_gene: TRBV7-3; CDR3aa: CASSLSWTSGGNEQFF
len: 12; j_gene: TRBJ2-5; v_gene: TRBV6-1; CDR3aa: CASSQSGLRLYF
len: 16; j_gene: TRBJ2-3; v_gene: TRBV6-1; CDR3aa: CASSGVQGDVRDTQYF
len: 16; j_gene: TRBJ1-1; v_gene: TRBV7-2; CDR3aa: CASSLSVGQGNTEAFF
len: 18; j_gene: TRBJ2-7; v_gene: TRBV5-4; CDR3aa: CASSTQYRRREGHNEQYF
len: 14; j_gene: TRBJ2-1; v_gene: TRBV2; CDR3aa: CASSPGTSGTEQFF
len: 14; j_gene: -; v_gene: TRBV6-6; CDR3aa: CASSYSQRNTEAFF
len: 13; j_gene: TRBJ2-7; v_gene: TRBV7-6; CDR3aa: CASTGSQSGEQYF
len: 14; j_gene: TRBJ1-4; v_gene: TRBV7-9; CDR3aa: CASSFGQGGEKLFF